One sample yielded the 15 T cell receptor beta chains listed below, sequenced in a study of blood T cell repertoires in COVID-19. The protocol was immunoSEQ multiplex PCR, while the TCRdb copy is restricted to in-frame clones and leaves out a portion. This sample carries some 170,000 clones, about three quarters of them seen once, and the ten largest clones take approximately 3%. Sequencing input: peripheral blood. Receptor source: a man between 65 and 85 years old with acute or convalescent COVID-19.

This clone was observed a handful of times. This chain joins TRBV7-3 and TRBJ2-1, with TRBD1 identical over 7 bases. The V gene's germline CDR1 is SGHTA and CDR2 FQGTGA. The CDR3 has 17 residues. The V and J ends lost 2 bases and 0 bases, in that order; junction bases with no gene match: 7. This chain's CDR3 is CASSLEGALSSYNEQFF. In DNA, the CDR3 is TGTGCCAGCAGCTTAGAGGGGGCCCTGAGCTCCTACAATGAGCAGTTCTTC.

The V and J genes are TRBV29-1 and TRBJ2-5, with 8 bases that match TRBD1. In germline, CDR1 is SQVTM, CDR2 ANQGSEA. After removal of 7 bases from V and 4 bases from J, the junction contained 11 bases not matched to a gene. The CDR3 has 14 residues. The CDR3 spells CSGQGLDLRETQYF. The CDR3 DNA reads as TGCAGCGGACAGGGGCTGGATCTCAGAGAGACCCAGTACTTC. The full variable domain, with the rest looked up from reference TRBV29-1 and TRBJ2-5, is SAVISQKPSRDICQRGTSLTIQCQVDSQVTMMFWYRQQPGQSLTLIATANQGSEATYESGFVIDKFPISRPNLTFSTLTVSNMSPEDSSIYLCSGQGLDLRETQYFGPGTRLLVL.

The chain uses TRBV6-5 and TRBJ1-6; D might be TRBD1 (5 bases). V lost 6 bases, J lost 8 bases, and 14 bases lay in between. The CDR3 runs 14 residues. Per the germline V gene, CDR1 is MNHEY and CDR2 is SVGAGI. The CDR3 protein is CASRSTAPHSPLHF. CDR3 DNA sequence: TGTGCCAGCAGGTCGACAGCGCCCCATTCACCCCTCCACTTT.

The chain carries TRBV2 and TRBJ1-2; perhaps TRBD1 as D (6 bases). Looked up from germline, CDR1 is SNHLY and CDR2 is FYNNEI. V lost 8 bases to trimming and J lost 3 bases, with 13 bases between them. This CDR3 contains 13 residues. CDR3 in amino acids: CASQQGRDYGYTF. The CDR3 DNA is TGTGCCAGCCAGCAGGGGAGAGACTATGGCTACACCTTC.

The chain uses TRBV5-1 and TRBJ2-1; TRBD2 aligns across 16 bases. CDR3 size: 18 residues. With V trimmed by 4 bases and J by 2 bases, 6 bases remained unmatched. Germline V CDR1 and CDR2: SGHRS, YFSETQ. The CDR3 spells CASSPTGLAGGPYNEQFF. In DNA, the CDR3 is TGCGCCAGCAGCCCTACGGGACTAGCGGGGGGGCCCTACAATGAGCAGTTCTTC.

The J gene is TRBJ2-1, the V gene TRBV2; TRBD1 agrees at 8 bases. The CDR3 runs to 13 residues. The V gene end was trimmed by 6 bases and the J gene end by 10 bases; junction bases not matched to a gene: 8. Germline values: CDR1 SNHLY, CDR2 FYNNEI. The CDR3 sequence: CASSPGQVREQFF. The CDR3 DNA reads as TGTGCCAGCAGCCCGGGACAGGTCCGGGAGCAGTTCTTC.

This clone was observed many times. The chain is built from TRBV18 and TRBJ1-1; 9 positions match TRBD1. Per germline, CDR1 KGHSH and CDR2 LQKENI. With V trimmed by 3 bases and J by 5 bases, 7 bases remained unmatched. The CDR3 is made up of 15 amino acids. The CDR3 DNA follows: TGTGCCAGCTCACCCGAACAGGGGGCGAGGACTGAAGCTTTCTTT. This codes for CASSPEQGARTEAFF.

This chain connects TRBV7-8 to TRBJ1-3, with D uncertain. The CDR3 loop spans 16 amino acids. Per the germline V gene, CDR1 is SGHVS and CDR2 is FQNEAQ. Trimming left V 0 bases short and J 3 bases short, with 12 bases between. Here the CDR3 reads CASSLAPVDIGNTIYF. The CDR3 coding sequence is TGTGCCAGCAGCTTAGCGCCGGTCGATATTGGAAACACCATATATTTT.

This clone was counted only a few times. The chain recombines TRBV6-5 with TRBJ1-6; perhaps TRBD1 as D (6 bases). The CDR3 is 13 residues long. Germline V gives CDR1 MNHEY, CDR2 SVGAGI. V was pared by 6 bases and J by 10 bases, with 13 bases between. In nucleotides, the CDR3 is TGTGCCAGCAGACGTAGGGACAACTCACCCCTCCACTTT. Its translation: CASRRRDNSPLHF.

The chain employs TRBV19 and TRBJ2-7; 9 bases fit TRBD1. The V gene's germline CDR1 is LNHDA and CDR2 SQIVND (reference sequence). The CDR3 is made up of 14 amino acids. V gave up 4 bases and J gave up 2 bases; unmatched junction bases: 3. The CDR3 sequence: CASSTGTGTYEQYF. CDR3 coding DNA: TGTGCCAGTAGTACCGGGACAGGGACCTACGAGCAGTACTTC.

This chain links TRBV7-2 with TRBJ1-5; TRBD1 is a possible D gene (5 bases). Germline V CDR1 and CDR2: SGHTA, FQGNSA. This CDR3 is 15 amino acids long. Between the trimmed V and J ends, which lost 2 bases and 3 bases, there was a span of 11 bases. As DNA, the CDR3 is TGTGCCAGCAGCTTACAGCGGGGCGCCAATCAGCCCCAGCATTTT. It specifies CASSLQRGANQPQHF.

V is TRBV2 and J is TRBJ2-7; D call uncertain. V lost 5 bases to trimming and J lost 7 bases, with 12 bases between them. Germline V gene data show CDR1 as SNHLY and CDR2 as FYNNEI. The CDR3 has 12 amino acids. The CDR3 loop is CASSRLLLEQYF. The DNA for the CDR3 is TGTGCCAGCAGTAGACTCCTACTGGAGCAGTACTTC.

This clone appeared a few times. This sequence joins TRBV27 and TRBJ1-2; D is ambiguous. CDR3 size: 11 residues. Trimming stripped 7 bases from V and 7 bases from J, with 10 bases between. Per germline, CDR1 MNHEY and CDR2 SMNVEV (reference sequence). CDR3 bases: TGTGCCAGCAAGAACGAGGGTGGCTACACCTTC. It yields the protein CASKNEGGYTF.

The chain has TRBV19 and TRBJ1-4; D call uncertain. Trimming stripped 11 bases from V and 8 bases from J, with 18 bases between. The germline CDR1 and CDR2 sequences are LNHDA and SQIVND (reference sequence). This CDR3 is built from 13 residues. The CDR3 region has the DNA TGTGCCGGGCGACATCAGAGTGAGGAAAAACTGTTTTTT. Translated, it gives CAGRHQSEEKLFF.

CDR3 region: CASSQGTADYGYTF. DNA of the CDR3: TGCGCCAGCAGCCAGGGGACCGCCGATTATGGCTACACCTTC. This sequence joins TRBV5-1 and TRBJ1-2; possible D gene TRBD1, 6 bases. V was pared by 4 bases and J by 5 bases, with 15 bases between. CDR1 and CDR2 from the germline V gene are SGHRS and YFSETQ. CDR3 length: 14 residues.